This T cell receptor (beta chain) was recovered during a study of T-cell memory formation after mild COVID-19. Study context: TCR clusters were mostly confined to one donor each. Study results and caveats: Clones that contracted from day 15 to 85 were balanced CD4/CD8, while later expanders leaned CD4+. Some responding clones appeared in pre-infection memory, suggesting cross-reactive memory joined.

The germline CDR1 and CDR2 sequences are SNHLY and FYNNEI. J lost 2 bases, V lost 5 bases, and 4 bases had no gene match. The CDR3 consists of 14 residues. Sample barcodes and UMIs were carried by the TCR alpha and TCR beta cDNA libraries that 5'RACE generated with constant-segment primers. TCRdb recomputed calls from the 5' RACE reads with MiXCR, one row per CDR3 protein. The sample shows fewer than 250,000 distinct CDR3 sequences, about 16% of them seen only once. This clonotype has a handful of counts. What it binds is unknown. This rearrangement joins TRBV2 to TRBJ1-2; 8 nucleotides line up with TRBD1. This clonotype originated in an adult woman who had mild COVID-19 (a few samples of this study predate the infection). Cell type and time point are not known. The sample comprised PBMCs or a T cell subset sorted from them (not recorded which). CDR3 sequence reads: CASSSTGVNYGYTF. In DNA form, the CDR3 reads TGTGCCAGCAGTTCGACAGGGGTGAACTATGGCTACACCTTC.